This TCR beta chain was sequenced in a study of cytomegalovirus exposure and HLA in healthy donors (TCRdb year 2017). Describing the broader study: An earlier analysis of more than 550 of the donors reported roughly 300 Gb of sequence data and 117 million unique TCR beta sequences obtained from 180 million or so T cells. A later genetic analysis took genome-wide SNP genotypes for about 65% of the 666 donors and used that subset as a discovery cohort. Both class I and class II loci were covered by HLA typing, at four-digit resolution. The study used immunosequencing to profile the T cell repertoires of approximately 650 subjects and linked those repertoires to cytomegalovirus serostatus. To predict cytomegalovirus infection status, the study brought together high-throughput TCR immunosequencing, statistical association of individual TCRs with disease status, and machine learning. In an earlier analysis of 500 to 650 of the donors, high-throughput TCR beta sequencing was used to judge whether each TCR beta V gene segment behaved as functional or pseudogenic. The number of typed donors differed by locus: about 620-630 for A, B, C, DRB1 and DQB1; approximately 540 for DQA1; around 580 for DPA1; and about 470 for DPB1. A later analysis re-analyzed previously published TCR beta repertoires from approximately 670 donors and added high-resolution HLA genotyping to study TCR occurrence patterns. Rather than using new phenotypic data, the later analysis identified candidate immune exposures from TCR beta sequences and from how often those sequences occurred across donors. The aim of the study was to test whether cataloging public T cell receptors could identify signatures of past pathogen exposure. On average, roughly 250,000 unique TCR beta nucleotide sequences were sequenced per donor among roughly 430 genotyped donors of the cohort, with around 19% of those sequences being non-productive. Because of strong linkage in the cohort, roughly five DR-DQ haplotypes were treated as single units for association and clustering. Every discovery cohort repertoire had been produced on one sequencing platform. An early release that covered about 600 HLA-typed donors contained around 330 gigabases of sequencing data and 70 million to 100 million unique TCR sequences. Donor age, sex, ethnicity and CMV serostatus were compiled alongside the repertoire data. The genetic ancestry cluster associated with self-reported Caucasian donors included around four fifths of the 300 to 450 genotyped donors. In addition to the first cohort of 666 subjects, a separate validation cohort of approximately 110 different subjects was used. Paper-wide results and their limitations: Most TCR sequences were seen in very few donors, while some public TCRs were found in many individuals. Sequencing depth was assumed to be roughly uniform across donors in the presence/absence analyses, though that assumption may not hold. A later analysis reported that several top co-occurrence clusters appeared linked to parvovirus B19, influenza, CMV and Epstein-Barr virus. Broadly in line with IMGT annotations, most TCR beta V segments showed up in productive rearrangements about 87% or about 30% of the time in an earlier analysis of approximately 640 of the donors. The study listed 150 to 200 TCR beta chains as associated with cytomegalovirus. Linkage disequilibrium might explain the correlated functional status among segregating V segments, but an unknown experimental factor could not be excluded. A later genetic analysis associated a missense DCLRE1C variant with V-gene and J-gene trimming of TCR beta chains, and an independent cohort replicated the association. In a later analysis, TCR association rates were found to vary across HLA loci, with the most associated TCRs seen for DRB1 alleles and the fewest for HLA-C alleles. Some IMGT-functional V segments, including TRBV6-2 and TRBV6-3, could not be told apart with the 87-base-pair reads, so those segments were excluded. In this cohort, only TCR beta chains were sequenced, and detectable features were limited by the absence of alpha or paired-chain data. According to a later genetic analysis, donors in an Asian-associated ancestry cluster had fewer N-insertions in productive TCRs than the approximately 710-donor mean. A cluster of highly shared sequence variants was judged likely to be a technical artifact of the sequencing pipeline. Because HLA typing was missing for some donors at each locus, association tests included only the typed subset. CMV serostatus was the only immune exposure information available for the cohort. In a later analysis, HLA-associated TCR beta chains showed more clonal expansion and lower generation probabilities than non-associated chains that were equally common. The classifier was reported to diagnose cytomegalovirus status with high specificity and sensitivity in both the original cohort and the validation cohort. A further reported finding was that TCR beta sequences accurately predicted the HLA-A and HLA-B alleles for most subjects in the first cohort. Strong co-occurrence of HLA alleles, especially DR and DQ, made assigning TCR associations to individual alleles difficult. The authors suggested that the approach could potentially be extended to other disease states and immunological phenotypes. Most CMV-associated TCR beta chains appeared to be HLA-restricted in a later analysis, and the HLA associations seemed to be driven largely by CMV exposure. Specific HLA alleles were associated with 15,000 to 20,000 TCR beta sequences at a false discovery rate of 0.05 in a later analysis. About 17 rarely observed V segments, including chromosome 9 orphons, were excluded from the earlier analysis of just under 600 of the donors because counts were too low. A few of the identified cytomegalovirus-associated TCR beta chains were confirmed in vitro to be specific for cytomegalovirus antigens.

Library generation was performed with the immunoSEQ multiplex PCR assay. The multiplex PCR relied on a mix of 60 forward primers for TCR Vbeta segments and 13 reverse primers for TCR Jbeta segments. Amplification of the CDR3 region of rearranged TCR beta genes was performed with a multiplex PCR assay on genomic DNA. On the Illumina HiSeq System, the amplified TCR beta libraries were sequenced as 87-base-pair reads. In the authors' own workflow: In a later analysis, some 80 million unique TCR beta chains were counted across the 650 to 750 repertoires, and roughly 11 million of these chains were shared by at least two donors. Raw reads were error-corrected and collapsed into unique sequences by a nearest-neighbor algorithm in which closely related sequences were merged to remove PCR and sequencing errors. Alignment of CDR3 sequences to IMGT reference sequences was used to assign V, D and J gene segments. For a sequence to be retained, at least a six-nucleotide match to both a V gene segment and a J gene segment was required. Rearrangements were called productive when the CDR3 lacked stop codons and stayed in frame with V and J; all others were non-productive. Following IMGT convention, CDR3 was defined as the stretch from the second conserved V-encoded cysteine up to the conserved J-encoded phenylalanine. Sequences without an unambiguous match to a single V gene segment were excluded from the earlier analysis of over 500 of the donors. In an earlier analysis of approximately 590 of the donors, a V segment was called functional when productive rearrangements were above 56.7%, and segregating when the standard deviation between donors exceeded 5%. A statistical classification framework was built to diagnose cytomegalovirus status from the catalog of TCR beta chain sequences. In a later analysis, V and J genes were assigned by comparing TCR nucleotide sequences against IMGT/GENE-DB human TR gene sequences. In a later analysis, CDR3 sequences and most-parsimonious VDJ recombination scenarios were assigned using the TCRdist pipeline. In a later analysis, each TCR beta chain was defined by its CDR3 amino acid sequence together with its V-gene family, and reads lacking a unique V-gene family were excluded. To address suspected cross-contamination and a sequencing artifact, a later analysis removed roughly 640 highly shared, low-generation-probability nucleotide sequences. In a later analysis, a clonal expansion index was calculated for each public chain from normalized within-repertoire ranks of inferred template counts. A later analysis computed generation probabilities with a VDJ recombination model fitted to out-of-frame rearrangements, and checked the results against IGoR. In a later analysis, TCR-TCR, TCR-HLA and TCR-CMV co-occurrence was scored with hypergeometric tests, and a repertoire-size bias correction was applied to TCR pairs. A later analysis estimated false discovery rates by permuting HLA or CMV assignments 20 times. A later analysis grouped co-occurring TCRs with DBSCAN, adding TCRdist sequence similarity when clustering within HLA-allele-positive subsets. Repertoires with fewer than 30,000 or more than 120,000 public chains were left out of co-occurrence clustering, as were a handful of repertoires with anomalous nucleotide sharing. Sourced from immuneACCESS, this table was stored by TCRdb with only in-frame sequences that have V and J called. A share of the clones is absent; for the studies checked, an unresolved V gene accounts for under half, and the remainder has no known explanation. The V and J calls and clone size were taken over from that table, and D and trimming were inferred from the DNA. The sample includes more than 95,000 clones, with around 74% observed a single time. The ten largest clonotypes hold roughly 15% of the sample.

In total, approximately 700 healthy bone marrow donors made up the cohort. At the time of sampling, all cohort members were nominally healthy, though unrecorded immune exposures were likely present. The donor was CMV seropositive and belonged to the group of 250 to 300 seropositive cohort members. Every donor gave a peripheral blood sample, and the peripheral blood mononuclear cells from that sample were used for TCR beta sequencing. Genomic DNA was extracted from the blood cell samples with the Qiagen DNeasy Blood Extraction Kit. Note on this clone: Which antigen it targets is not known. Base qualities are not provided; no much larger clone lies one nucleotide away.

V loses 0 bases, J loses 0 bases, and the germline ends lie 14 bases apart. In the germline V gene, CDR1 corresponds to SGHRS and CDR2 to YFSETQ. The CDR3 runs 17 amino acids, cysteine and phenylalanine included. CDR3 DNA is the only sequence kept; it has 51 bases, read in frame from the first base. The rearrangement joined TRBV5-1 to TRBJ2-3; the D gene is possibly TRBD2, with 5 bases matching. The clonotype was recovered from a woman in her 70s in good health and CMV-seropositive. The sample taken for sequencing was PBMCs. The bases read TGCGCCAGCAGCTTGGTGCCGACTACCCTAAGCACAGATACGCAGTATTTT. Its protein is CASSLVPTTLSTDTQYF.